The 13 T cell receptor beta chains listed next were all sequenced from one sample in a study of T-cell reconstitution after alpha-beta-depleted transplantation in children. TCRbeta library construction was performed incorporating unique molecular identifiers. TCRdb independently ran MiXCR on the PCR reads; one entry per CDR3 protein. The repertoire holds 450,000 to 550,000 distinct CDR3 sequences, approximately 10% seen once, with roughly 15% in the top ten. The sample here was PBMCs, mostly from graft donor cells, taken 180 days after TCRalphabeta/CD19-depleted stem cell transplant. These receptors originate from a female patient under 10 years old who had a stem cell transplant for aplastic anemia, so the T cells may come from the graft donor.

This clonotype was detected a few times. The chain has TRBV6-1 and TRBJ2-7; 7 nucleotides agree with TRBD2. The CDR3 length is 16 residues. Germline V gene sequence: CDR1 MNHNS, CDR2 SASEGT. The J segment lost 8 bases and the V segment lost 6 bases, leaving 19 bases of the junction unmatched. CDR3 coding DNA: TGTGCCAGCAGCCCCTCGGGGGAGGGGCCTTACGAGAAGCAGTACTTC. The encoded protein is CASSPSGEGPYEKQYF.

This clonotype has a handful of counts. V gene TRBV29-1 combines with J gene TRBJ1-4, with a weak D call TRBD1 (6 bases). Between the trimmed V and J ends, which lost 2 bases and 8 bases, there was a span of 15 bases. The germline CDR1 and CDR2 sequences are SQVTM and ANQGSEA. The CDR3 spans 14 residues. CDR3 coding DNA: TGCAGCGTTGAAATCGGGGGGGGGCGAGAAAAACTGTTTTTT. Residues: CSVEIGGGREKLFF. Variable domain in full (rest from reference TRBV29-1 and TRBJ1-4): SAVISQKPSRDICQRGTSLTIQCQVDSQVTMMFWYRQQPGQSLTLIATANQGSEATYESGFVIDKFPISRPNLTFSTLTVSNMSPEDSSIYLCSVEIGGGREKLFFGSGTQLSVL.

This clonotype was seen a few times. The J gene is TRBJ1-6, the V gene TRBV7-9; D is possibly TRBD1 (5 bases). Trimming pared 5 bases from V and 9 bases from J, leaving 14 bases between. In germline, CDR1 is SEHNR, CDR2 FQNEAQ (reference sequence). The CDR3 runs to 14 residues. CDR3 sequence reads: CASSLTRGGSPLHF. The CDR3 DNA follows: TGTGCCAGCAGCCTAACCCGGGGGGGTTCACCCCTCCACTTT.

The genes are TRBV6-1 and TRBJ2-7; 8 bases are shared with TRBD2. Germline CDR1 and CDR2: MNHNS and SASEGT. The CDR3 loop spans 14 amino acids. V shed 6 bases, J shed 6 bases, and the junction held 10 bases outside the gene matches. CDR3 protein: CASSPREGLGEQYF. In nucleotides, the CDR3 is TGTGCCAGCAGCCCCCGGGAGGGCCTTGGCGAGCAGTACTTC.

This clonotype has only a few counts. The chain recombines TRBV27 with TRBJ2-7; a weak D match, TRBD2 (6 bases). The V and J ends lost 2 bases and 3 bases respectively, with 17 bases between them. Looked up from germline, CDR1 is MNHEY and CDR2 is SMNVEV (reference sequence). This CDR3 is 16 amino acids long. The DNA of the CDR3 is TGTGCCAGCAGTTTAAGGGTTAAGGAGGGGCTCTACGAGCAGTACTTC. Its protein product is CASSLRVKEGLYEQYF.

This clonotype was detected a few times. The J gene is TRBJ2-5, the V gene TRBV3-1; 12 bases are a match to TRBD2. Germline lookup yields CDR1 LGHDT and CDR2 YNNKEL (reference sequence). The length of the CDR3 is 17 residues. V gave up 5 bases and J gave up 2 bases; unmatched junction bases: 9. The DNA of the CDR3 is TGTGCCAGCAGCTCTCGACTAGCGGGGGCCCTACAAGAGACCCAGTACTTC. As protein: CASSSRLAGALQETQYF.

The chain is built from TRBV20-1 and TRBJ2-7; weak D call: TRBD2 (5 bases). The germline V and J ends were trimmed by 7 bases and 3 bases, with 16 bases remaining between them. The CDR3 covers 13 residues. CDR1 and CDR2 from the germline V gene are DFQATT and SNEGSKA (reference sequence). CDR3 in DNA: TGCAGTGTTGATGAAGCGGACCACTACGAGCAGTACTTC. Translated, it gives CSVDEADHYEQYF.

The V call is TRBV20-1, the J call TRBJ2-1; 12 nucleotides line up with TRBD2. CDR3 size: 14 residues. Germline CDR1 and CDR2: DFQATT and SNEGSKA (reference sequence). Trimming took 4 bases from V and 5 from J; bases not matched to a gene: 3. CDR3 nucleotides: TGCAGTGCTAAGGGACTAGCGGGCCACAATGAGCAGTTCTTC. Translation gives CSAKGLAGHNEQFF.

This chain uses TRBV19 with TRBJ1-6; D remains ambiguous. Germline CDR1 and CDR2: LNHDA and SQIVND (reference sequence). Trimming took 7 bases from V and 7 from J, leaving 11 bases between them. The CDR3 is 13 residues long. The CDR3, as DNA: TGTGCCAGTACCCTGGGGTGGAATTCACCCCTCCACTTT. This codes for CASTLGWNSPLHF. Drawing the rest from reference TRBV19 and TRBJ1-6, the complete variable domain is DGGITQSPKYLFRKEGQNVTLSCEQNLNHDAMYWYRQDPGQGLRLIYYSQIVNDFQKGDIAEGYSVSREKKESFPLTVTSAQKNPTAFYLCASTLGWNSPLHFGNGTRLTVT.

This clonotype was counted at least ten times. The V call is TRBV18, the J call TRBJ1-1; 9 bases are a match to TRBD1. Germline CDR1 and CDR2: KGHSH and LQKENI. The CDR3 is 12 residues long. V lost 4 bases and J lost 8; bases outside the gene matches: 2. The CDR3 DNA reads TGTGCCAGCTCACACGACAGGGGGGAAGCTTTCTTT. It is translated as CASSHDRGEAFF.

The chain couples TRBV4-1 to TRBJ2-3, with a tentative D call TRBD1 (6 bases). The V gene lost 0 bases and the J gene lost 4 bases, with 17 bases spanning the gap. The V gene's germline CDR1 is MGHRA and CDR2 YSYEKL. The CDR3 extends over 17 amino acids. The CDR3 DNA reads as TGCGCCAGCAGCCAAGAAAGGTCTCTGGGGGCGTCAGATACGCAGTATTTT. Translated: CASSQERSLGASDTQYF.

To note about this clonotype: This clone may be a read error of a much larger clone one base away. The chain couples TRBV5-6 to TRBJ1-2; D is undetermined. The CDR3 contains 13 residues. Per germline, CDR1 SGHDT and CDR2 YYEEEE. CDR3 protein: CASSLVGYYGDTF. The CDR3 DNA is TGTGCCAGCAGCTTGGTGGGATACTATGGCGACACCTTC.

The chain has TRBV14 and TRBJ2-7; D call uncertain. CDR3 length equals 14 residues. Germline assignment: CDR1 SGHDN and CDR2 FVKESK. Trimming cost V 4 bases and J 1 base, with 11 bases left between them. CDR3 in DNA: TGTGCCAGCAGCCCCACGGTTACATCCTACGAGCAGTACTTC. It is translated as CASSPTVTSYEQYF.